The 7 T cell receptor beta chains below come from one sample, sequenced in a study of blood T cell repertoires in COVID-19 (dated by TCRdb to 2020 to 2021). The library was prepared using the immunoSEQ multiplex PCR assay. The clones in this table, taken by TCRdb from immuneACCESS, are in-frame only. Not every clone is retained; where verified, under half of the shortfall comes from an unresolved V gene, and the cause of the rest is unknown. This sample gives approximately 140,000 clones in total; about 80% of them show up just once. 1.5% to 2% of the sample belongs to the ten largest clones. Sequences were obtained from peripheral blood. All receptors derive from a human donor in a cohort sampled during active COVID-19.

For the CDR3, the DNA is TGTGCCAGCGACAGACTGAACACTGAAGCTTTCTTT. Amino acids: CASDRLNTEAFF. V is TRBV2 and J is TRBJ1-1; tentative D call: TRBD1 (5 bases). Germline CDR1 SNHLY, CDR2 FYNNEI. V lost 8 bases to trimming and J lost 0 bases, with 7 bases between them. This CDR3 has 12 residues.

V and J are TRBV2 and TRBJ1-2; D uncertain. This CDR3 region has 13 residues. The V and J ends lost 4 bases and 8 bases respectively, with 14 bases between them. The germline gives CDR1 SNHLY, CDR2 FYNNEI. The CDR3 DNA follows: TGTGCCAGCAGTGTCGAGGGAGTAGGCGGCTACACCTTC. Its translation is CASSVEGVGGYTF.

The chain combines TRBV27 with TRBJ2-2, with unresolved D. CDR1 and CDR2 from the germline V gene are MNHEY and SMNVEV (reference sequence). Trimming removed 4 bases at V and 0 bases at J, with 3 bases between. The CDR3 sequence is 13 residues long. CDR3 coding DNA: TGTGCCAGCAGTTCAACGAACACCGGGGAGCTGTTTTTT. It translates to CASSSTNTGELFF.

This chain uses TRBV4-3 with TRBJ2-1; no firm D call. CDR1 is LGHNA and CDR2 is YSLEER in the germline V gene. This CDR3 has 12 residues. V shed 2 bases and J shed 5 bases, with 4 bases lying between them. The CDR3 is CASSQLNNEQFF. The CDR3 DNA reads TGCGCCAGCAGCCAACTAAACAATGAGCAGTTCTTC.

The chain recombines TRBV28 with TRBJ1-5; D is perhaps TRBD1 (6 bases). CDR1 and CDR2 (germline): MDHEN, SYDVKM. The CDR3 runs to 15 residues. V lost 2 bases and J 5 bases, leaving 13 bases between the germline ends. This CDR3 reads CASSLGAPGDQPQHF. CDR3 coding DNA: TGTGCCAGCAGTTTAGGGGCCCCAGGGGATCAGCCCCAGCATTTT.

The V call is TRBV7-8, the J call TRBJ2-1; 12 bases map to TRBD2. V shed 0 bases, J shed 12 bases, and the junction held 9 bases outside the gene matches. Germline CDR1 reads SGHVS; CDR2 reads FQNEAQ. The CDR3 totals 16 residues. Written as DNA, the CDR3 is TGTGCCAGCAGCTTAGCCAGTCTAGCGGGAGGGCGGGGGCAGTTCTTC. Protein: CASSLASLAGGRGQFF.

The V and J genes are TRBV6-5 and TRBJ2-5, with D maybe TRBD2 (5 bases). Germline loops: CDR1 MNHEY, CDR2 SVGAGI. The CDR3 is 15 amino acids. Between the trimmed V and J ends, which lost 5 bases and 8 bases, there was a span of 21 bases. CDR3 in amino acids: CASSPPWAAEGTQYF. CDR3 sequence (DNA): TGTGCCAGCAGTCCCCCGTGGGCAGCGGAAGGAACCCAGTACTTC.